This TCR beta chain came from a study of CD8+CD57+ T cells in acquired aplastic anemia. For the study at large: Sorted cells (CD4+ and CD8+) yielded DNA amounts that averaged 3.2 ug.

The germline V gene has CDR1 SNHLY and CDR2 FYNNEI. V was trimmed by 4 bases and J by 3 bases, leaving 6 bases between them. This CDR3 comprises 12 residues. The template used for profiling TCR beta VDJ and CDR3 was genomic DNA. TCRdb called the reads again in MiXCR, with one record for every CDR3 protein. Among about 98,000 distinct CDR3 sequences, around 62% were seen once, and the ten largest hold about 62%. The authors sequenced patients whose flow cytometry had shown CD8+CD57+ cell expansion. The sample was sorted CD4+, CD8+, or CD8+CD57+ T cells (not recorded which) from PBMCs. This clonotype originated in a human donor with aplastic anemia. J is TRBJ2-5 and V is TRBV2; D is uncertain. Here the CDR3 reads CASSVQKETQYF. The CDR3 bases are TGTGCCAGCAGTGTACAGAAAGAGACCCAGTACTTC.